The 9 T cell receptor beta chains in this list originate from one sample, sequenced in a study of cytomegalovirus exposure and HLA in healthy donors. The PCR made use of 60 Vbeta and 13 Jbeta primers. Some clones are missing from TCRdb's copy, which holds only in-frame ones; the method was immunoSEQ multiplex PCR. The sample comprises about 120,000 clones, around 66% of which are singletons, and around 8.8% rests with the top ten. Sample: PBMCs. The receptors were gathered from a woman between 40 and 50 years old in good health and CMV-seropositive.

The chain recombines TRBV5-4 with TRBJ1-3, with unresolved D. The CDR3 covers 16 residues. Germline V gene sequence: CDR1 SGHNT, CDR2 YYREEE (reference sequence). V lost 4 bases and J 4 bases, leaving 18 bases between the germline ends. CDR3 protein: CASSPARPGRGNTIYF. The CDR3, as DNA: TGTGCCAGCAGCCCGGCCCGTCCGGGTCGGGGAAACACCATATATTTT.

V and J are TRBV5-1 and TRBJ1-1, with D perhaps TRBD1 (5 bases). Trimming removed 3 bases from V and 1 base from J, with 19 bases in between. The CDR3 contains 17 residues. Germline CDR1 reads SGHRS; CDR2 reads YFSETQ. DNA of the CDR3: TGCGCCAGCAGCTCGGGATCTCGGAGGGGCCCGAACACTGAAGCTTTCTTT. Its translation: CASSSGSRRGPNTEAFF.

This chain uses TRBV19 with TRBJ1-2, with 9 bases lining up with TRBD1. V lost 2 bases and J lost 4; bases outside the gene matches: 8. The CDR3 runs to 16 residues. CDR1 is LNHDA, CDR2 SQIVND, per germline (reference sequence). The CDR3 is CASSISGTGIGYGYTF. CDR3 bases: TGTGCCAGTAGTATAAGTGGGACAGGGATTGGCTATGGCTACACCTTC.

This clone was observed a few times. The chain uses TRBV11-2 and TRBJ2-7, with TRBD1 identical over 11 bases. CDR3 size: 14 residues. V was clipped by 5 bases and J by 5 bases; unmatched bases: 5. The germline V gene has CDR1 SGHAT and CDR2 FQNNGV. The chain's CDR3 is CASSRWTGGDEQYF. The CDR3 DNA follows: TGTGCCAGCAGCCGATGGACAGGGGGCGACGAGCAGTACTTC.

The DNA of the CDR3 is TGTGCCAGCAGTCCAAACACTGAAGCTTTCTTT. Translated: CASSPNTEAFF. V gene TRBV16 combines with J gene TRBJ1-1; D unresolved. Germline V gives CDR1 KGHSY, CDR2 FQNENV. Deletions cut 6 bases from V and 2 bases from J, with 4 bases between. The CDR3 is 11 amino acids.

This rearrangement joins TRBV5-1 to TRBJ2-3; D is possibly TRBD2 (6 bases). CDR1 is SGHRS, CDR2 YFSETQ, per germline. Trimming took 1 base from V and 0 from J, leaving 9 bases between them. This CDR3 contains 15 residues. This CDR3 reads CASSLSGGSTDTQYF. The CDR3, as DNA: TGCGCCAGCAGCTTGAGCGGAGGGAGCACAGATACGCAGTATTTT.

The V call is TRBV7-2, the J call TRBJ1-5; 9 bases are shared with TRBD1. Looked up from germline, CDR1 is SGHTA and CDR2 is FQGNSA. V dropped 1 base and J dropped 4; count of bases not matched to a gene: 11. This CDR3 comprises 18 residues. This CDR3 reads CASSLEVPGQGWNQPQHF. For the CDR3, the DNA is TGTGCCAGCAGCTTAGAGGTACCAGGACAGGGGTGGAATCAGCCCCAGCATTTT.

V usage is TRBV2 and J usage is TRBJ2-2, with D tentatively TRBD2 (6 bases). Trimming took 2 bases from V and 7 from J, leaving 8 bases between them. Per germline, CDR1 SNHLY and CDR2 FYNNEI. The CDR3 totals 13 residues. CDR3 sequence: CASSEIAVGELFF. The CDR3 region has the DNA TGTGCCAGCAGTGAAATAGCGGTCGGGGAGCTGTTTTTT.

The V and J genes are TRBV27 and TRBJ2-5; D gene ambiguous. CDR3 length equals 13 residues. V lost 1 base and J lost 5, with 8 bases in between. The germline gives CDR1 MNHEY, CDR2 SMNVEV (reference sequence). CDR3 protein: CASSLFYPETQYF. The CDR3 DNA reads as TGTGCCAGCAGTTTATTCTACCCCGAGACCCAGTACTTC.